Listed here are 25 T cell receptor beta chains from one sample, sequenced in a study of cytomegalovirus exposure and HLA in healthy donors. Vbeta (60) and Jbeta (13) primers were used in the PCR. Measured with immunoSEQ multiplex PCR; TCRdb has only the in-frame clones, and not every one. The sample has 250,000 or so clones, around nine tenths seen once. Sequences were obtained from PBMCs. The source is a girl under 10 years old in good health and CMV-seronegative.

The chain recombines TRBV15 with TRBJ2-2, with 8 bases aligning to TRBD1. The CDR3 extends over 15 amino acids. CDR1 LNHNV and CDR2 YYDKDF come from the germline V gene (reference sequence). Trimming cost V 6 bases and J 2 bases; bases outside gene matches: 5. CDR3 nucleotides: TGTGCCACCAGGACAGGGGCGGGTAACACCGGGGAGCTGTTTTTT. Its protein product is CATRTGAGNTGELFF.

The rearrangement uses TRBV5-6 and TRBJ1-2; 7 bases fit TRBD1. The CDR3 runs to 14 residues. Trimming took 0 bases from V and 5 from J; bases not matched to a gene: 4. Per germline, CDR1 SGHDT and CDR2 YYEEEE. The CDR3 here is CASSLGQGRYGYTF. CDR3 bases: TGTGCCAGCAGCTTGGGACAGGGACGGTATGGCTACACCTTC.

The chain links TRBV5-1 to TRBJ1-2, with D unresolved. The V and J ends lost 3 bases and 5 bases respectively, with 11 bases between them. This CDR3 region has 13 residues. CDR1 SGHRS and CDR2 YFSETQ come from the germline V gene. The CDR3 nucleotides are TGCGCCAGCAGCTCAACGGGGTTTTATGGCTACACCTTC. This sequence encodes CASSSTGFYGYTF.

The CDR3 here is CASSIGGRLYEQYF. The DNA for the CDR3 is TGTGCCAGTAGTATTGGCGGGAGGTTGTACGAGCAGTACTTC. The J gene is TRBJ2-7, the V gene TRBV19; 8 nucleotides agree with TRBD2. J was trimmed by 4 bases and V by 3 bases; bases with no gene match: 5. The CDR3 consists of 14 residues. Germline V gene data show CDR1 as LNHDA and CDR2 as SQIVND (reference sequence).

The table lists this clone with a few counts. This rearrangement joins TRBV7-9 to TRBJ1-4; D perhaps matches TRBD1 (5 bases). The V gene lost 1 base and the J gene lost 7 bases, with 10 bases spanning the gap. Germline CDR1 is SEHNR and CDR2 is FQNEAQ (reference sequence). There are 14 residues in the CDR3. The CDR3 here is CASSLDPGGEKLFF. The DNA for the CDR3 is TGTGCCAGCAGCTTAGATCCGGGGGGTGAAAAACTGTTTTTT.

The chain couples TRBV10-3 to TRBJ1-1; 8 bases align to TRBD1. The germline V gene has CDR1 ENHRY and CDR2 SYGVKD. The CDR3 is 14 amino acids. V dropped 6 bases and J dropped 3; count of bases not matched to a gene: 6. CDR3 amino acids: CAIRGQAGYTEAFF. The CDR3 nucleotides read TGTGCCATCAGGGGACAGGCCGGGTACACTGAAGCTTTCTTT.

J is TRBJ2-5 and V is TRBV5-1; 8 positions match TRBD1. Germline lookup yields CDR1 SGHRS and CDR2 YFSETQ. This CDR3 has 15 amino acids. After removal of 2 bases from V and 3 bases from J, the junction contained 6 bases not matched to a gene. CDR3 residues: CASSLPGTGEETQYF. Written as DNA, the CDR3 is TGCGCCAGCAGCTTACCCGGGACAGGAGAAGAGACCCAGTACTTC.

The rearrangement links TRBV30 to TRBJ1-2, with 9 nucleotides matching TRBD1. The CDR3 runs 15 residues. Germline assignment: CDR1 GTSNPN and CDR2 SVGIG (reference sequence). The junction had 8 bases not matched to a gene; V was cut back by 3 bases and J by 3 bases. The CDR3 DNA reads TGTGCCTGGAGCGGTAGACAGGGGGACCACTATGGCTACACCTTC. Protein product: CAWSGRQGDHYGYTF.

The gene calls are TRBV10-2 and TRBJ1-1; D possibly corresponds to TRBD1 (5 bases). Trimming stripped 4 bases from V and 2 bases from J, with 14 bases between. The CDR3 runs 15 residues. The germline CDR1 and CDR2 sequences are WSHSY and SAAADI. CDR3 nucleotides: TGCGCCAGCAGTGGGTGGGGGGAGGGAAACACTGAAGCTTTCTTT. This codes for CASSGWGEGNTEAFF.

This sequence joins TRBV25-1 and TRBJ2-7, with D perhaps TRBD1 (6 bases). The CDR3 runs 12 residues. V was pared by 10 bases and J by 2 bases, with 12 bases between. In germline, CDR1 is MGHDK, CDR2 SYGVNS. CDR3 DNA sequence: TGTGCCACCCAACAGGGCCCCTACGAGCAGTACTTC. Amino acid sequence: CATQQGPYEQYF.

The table lists this clone with a count of one. The genes are TRBV9 and TRBJ2-7; D gene ambiguous. The CDR3 consists of 15 residues. Trimming shortened V by 0 bases and J by 1 base, and 11 bases separated the two germline ends. Germline assignment: CDR1 SGDLS and CDR2 YYNGEE. CDR3 protein: CASSVVRLTSYEQYF. The CDR3 nucleotides are TGTGCCAGCAGCGTAGTGCGCCTAACTTCCTACGAGCAGTACTTC.

The chain combines TRBV28 with TRBJ1-2, with D maybe TRBD1 (6 bases). Germline assignment: CDR1 MDHEN and CDR2 SYDVKM. The CDR3 extends over 13 amino acids. Trimming stripped 7 bases from V and 6 bases from J, with 15 bases between. CDR3 residues: CASIPRRGHGYTF. In nucleotides, the CDR3 is TGTGCCAGCATCCCCCGGCGGGGGCATGGCTACACCTTC.

This rearrangement joins TRBV5-5 to TRBJ2-7, with 11 nucleotides matching TRBD2. V shed 2 bases and J 7 bases; nucleotides not matched to a gene: 8. This CDR3 contains 15 residues. CDR1 is SGHKS, CDR2 YYEKEE, per germline (reference sequence). In DNA form, the CDR3 reads TGTGCCAGCAGCTTTACTAGCGGGGGCCCGGGGGAGCAGTACTTC. As protein: CASSFTSGGPGEQYF.

CDR3 bases: TGTGCCAGCAGCGGTACGGGAGGAACCTACAATGAGCAGTTCTTC. Amino acids: CASSGTGGTYNEQFF. The genes are TRBV2 and TRBJ2-1, with 7 bases identical to TRBD2. The germline CDR1 and CDR2 sequences are SNHLY and FYNNEI. The trim removed 6 bases at V and 2 bases at J, leaving 7 bases unmatched. The CDR3 covers 15 residues.

The chain joins TRBV28 to TRBJ1-5; 8 nucleotides match TRBD1. The germline V gene has CDR1 MDHEN and CDR2 SYDVKM. Unmatched junction bases numbered 6, after V lost 8 bases and J lost 0 bases. The CDR3 runs to 15 residues. CDR3 in DNA: TGTGCCAGCGGTGGACAGGGCTCTAGCAATCAGCCCCAGCATTTT. Its protein is CASGGQGSSNQPQHF.

The rearrangement links TRBV27 to TRBJ2-7; 8 positions match TRBD1. V dropped 4 bases and J dropped 3; count of bases not matched to a gene: 8. The CDR3 is made up of 15 amino acids. Germline V CDR1 and CDR2: MNHEY, SMNVEV (reference sequence). CDR3 loop: CASSSSDRVFYEQYF. In DNA form, the CDR3 reads TGTGCCAGCAGTTCCTCGGACAGGGTATTCTACGAGCAGTACTTC.

This chain joins TRBV27 and TRBJ1-5; 12 bases agree with TRBD1. Germline CDR1 is MNHEY and CDR2 is SMNVEV (reference sequence). The V segment lost 2 bases and the J segment 3 bases; nucleotides outside the gene matches: 2. This CDR3 has 16 amino acids. CDR3 amino acids: CASSLGDRGPNQPQHF. In nucleotides, the CDR3 is TGTGCCAGCAGTTTAGGGGACAGGGGGCCCAATCAGCCCCAGCATTTT.

This clone was detected once. The chain is built from TRBV19 and TRBJ2-7; D might be TRBD2 (5 bases). The CDR3 length is 13 residues. V lost 5 bases to trimming and J lost 0 bases, with 8 bases between them. The germline V gene encodes CDR1 LNHDA and CDR2 SQIVND (reference sequence). The CDR3 DNA follows: TGTGCCAGTAGTTCCGGAGGCTCCTACGAGCAGTACTTC. This translates into CASSSGGSYEQYF. Full variable domain (outside the CDR3, taken from reference TRBV19 and TRBJ2-7): DGGITQSPKYLFRKEGQNVTLSCEQNLNHDAMYWYRQDPGQGLRLIYYSQIVNDFQKGDIAEGYSVSREKKESFPLTVTSAQKNPTAFYLCASSSGGSYEQYFGPGTRLTVT.

The chain uses TRBV5-6 and TRBJ1-2; D unresolved. The CDR3 is 12 residues long. Between the trimmed V and J ends, which lost 4 bases and 8 bases, there was a span of 12 bases. Germline CDR1 SGHDT, CDR2 YYEEEE. The CDR3 here is CASSTRVSGYTF. The CDR3, as DNA: TGTGCCAGCAGCACGAGAGTTTCCGGCTACACCTTC.

The rearrangement uses TRBV30 and TRBJ1-2, with unresolved D. CDR1 and CDR2 from the germline V gene are GTSNPN and SVGIG (reference sequence). This CDR3 is built from 14 residues. Between the trimmed V and J ends, which lost 0 bases and 7 bases, there was a span of 15 bases. The CDR3 nucleotides are TGTGCCTGGAGTGTCCTTGTGGTCCGGTCTGGCTACACCTTC. This encodes CAWSVLVVRSGYTF.

This clone was seen a single time. This chain connects TRBV20-1 to TRBJ1-1, with a weak D call TRBD1 (5 bases). Looked up from germline, CDR1 is DFQATT and CDR2 is SNEGSKA (reference sequence). The CDR3 totals 11 residues. This CDR3 reads CVPGVNTEAFF. CDR3 DNA: TGCGTCCCGGGGGTTAACACTGAAGCTTTCTTT.

The rearrangement uses TRBV5-8 and TRBJ2-7, with 7 bases aligning to TRBD1. The CDR3 is 13 amino acids. V gave up 2 bases and J gave up 7 bases; unmatched junction bases: 6. The germline V gene has CDR1 SGHTS and CDR2 YDEGEE. The CDR3 region is CASSLKGAREQYF. Here the CDR3 DNA reads TGTGCCAGCAGCTTAAAGGGGGCGCGTGAGCAGTACTTC. The variable domain in full, with the rest retrieved from reference TRBV5-8 and TRBJ2-7, is EAGVTQSPTHLIKTRGQQATLRCSPISGHTSVYWYQQALGLGLQFLLWYDEGEERNRGNFPPRFSGRQFPNYSSELNVNALELEDSALYLCASSLKGAREQYFGPGTRLTVT.

The rearrangement joins TRBV27 to TRBJ1-6, with a possible D match to TRBD1 (5 bases). CDR1 and CDR2 from the germline V gene are MNHEY and SMNVEV (reference sequence). This CDR3 region has 15 residues. Between the trimmed V and J ends, which lost 6 bases and 8 bases, there was a span of 17 bases. This CDR3 is CASSRRGPGDSPLHF. The CDR3 coding sequence is TGTGCCAGCAGCCGAAGAGGGCCGGGGGATTCACCCCTCCACTTT.

V usage is TRBV21-1 and J usage is TRBJ1-1; the table calls TRBD1, which could not be checked here. TRBV21-1 is recorded as a pseudogene. The CDR3 consists of 16 residues. CDR3 nucleotide sequence: TGTGCCAGCAGCCTCCCCCTTCAGGGTTTCGACACTGAAGCTTTCTTT. Protein product: CASSLPLQGFDTEAFF.

The J gene is TRBJ2-7, the V gene TRBV29-1; 11 nucleotides agree with TRBD1. V lost 7 bases, J lost 2 bases, and 7 bases stayed unmatched. The CDR3 is made up of 14 amino acids. Germline V CDR1 and CDR2: SQVTM, ANQGSEA. This CDR3 is CSAGGQGATYEQYF. CDR3 DNA: TGCAGCGCCGGAGGACAGGGGGCGACCTACGAGCAGTACTTC.